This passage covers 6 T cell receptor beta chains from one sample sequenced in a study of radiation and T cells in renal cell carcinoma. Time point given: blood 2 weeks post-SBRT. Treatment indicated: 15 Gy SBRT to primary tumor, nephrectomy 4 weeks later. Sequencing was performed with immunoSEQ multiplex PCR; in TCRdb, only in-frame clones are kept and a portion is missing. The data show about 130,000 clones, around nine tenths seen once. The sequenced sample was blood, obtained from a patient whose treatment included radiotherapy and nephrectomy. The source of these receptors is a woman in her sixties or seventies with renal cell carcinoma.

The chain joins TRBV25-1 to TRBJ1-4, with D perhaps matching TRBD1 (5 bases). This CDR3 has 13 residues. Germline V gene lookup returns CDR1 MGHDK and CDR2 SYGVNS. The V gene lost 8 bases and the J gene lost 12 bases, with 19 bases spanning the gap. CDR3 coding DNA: TGTGCCAGCGGGGGATTCTTGAATTCCGAACTGTTTTTT. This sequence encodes CASGGFLNSELFF.

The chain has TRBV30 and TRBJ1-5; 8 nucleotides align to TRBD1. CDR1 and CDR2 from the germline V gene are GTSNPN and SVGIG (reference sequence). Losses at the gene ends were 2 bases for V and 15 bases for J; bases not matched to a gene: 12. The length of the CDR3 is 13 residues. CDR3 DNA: TGTGCCTGGAGTCAACCCTCAGGGGGCGCTTGGCATTTT. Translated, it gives CAWSQPSGGAWHF.

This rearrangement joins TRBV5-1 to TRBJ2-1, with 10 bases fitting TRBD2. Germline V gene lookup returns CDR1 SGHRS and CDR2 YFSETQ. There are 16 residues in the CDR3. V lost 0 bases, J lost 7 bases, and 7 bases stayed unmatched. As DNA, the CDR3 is TGCGCCAGCAGCTTGGCCCCTAGCGGGGGTAGTAATGAGCAGTTCTTC. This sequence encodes CASSLAPSGGSNEQFF.

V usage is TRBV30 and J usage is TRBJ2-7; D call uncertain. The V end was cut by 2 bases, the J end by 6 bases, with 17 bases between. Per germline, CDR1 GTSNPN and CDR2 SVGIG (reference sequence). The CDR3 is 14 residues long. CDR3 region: CAWSMGHGLTEQYF. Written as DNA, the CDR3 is TGTGCCTGGAGTATGGGTCACGGGCTGACCGAGCAGTACTTC.

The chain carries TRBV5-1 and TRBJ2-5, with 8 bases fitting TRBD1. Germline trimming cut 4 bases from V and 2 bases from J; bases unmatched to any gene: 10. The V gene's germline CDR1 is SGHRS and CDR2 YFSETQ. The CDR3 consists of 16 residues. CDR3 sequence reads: CASSPNTGQGQETQYF. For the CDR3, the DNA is TGCGCCAGCAGCCCAAATACCGGACAGGGTCAAGAGACCCAGTACTTC.

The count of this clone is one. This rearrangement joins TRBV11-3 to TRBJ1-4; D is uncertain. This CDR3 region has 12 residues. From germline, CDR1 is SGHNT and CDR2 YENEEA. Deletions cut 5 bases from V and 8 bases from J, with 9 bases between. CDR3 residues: CASSIAREKLFF. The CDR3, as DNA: TGTGCCAGCAGCATAGCGAGAGAAAAACTGTTTTTT.